This TCR beta chain was observed in a study of blood T cell repertoires in COVID-19. Overall study context: Samples of COVID-19 (acute and convalescent) were obtained from the United States, Italy and Spain. T cells, B-cell-depleted T cells, or PBMCs supplied cDNA or gDNA.

V dropped 4 bases and J dropped 5; count of bases not matched to a gene: 9. This CDR3 is built from 16 residues. Germline V gene lookup returns CDR1 SGHRS and CDR2 YFSETQ. Per the study methods: Nucleated cell counts were estimated from reference gene primer amplification. Profiling relied on immunoSEQ multiplex PCR, and the TCRdb table lists in-frame clones only, not all of them. The DNA gave D and trimming, while V, J and clone size come from that table. The table includes 100,000 to 120,000 clones, 76% detected once. V gene TRBV5-1 combines with J gene TRBJ2-2; 9 bases match TRBD1. This TCR was sampled from an elderly woman with acute or convalescent COVID-19. Material: peripheral blood. CDR3 residues: CASSLSTGGSTGELFF. The CDR3 DNA sequence: TGCGCCAGCAGCCTTTCGACAGGGGGAAGTACCGGGGAGCTGTTTTTT.